Listed here is a single T cell receptor beta chain. The CDR3 length is 12 residues. Trimming removed 8 bases from V and 9 bases from J, with 14 bases in between. Under the authors' procedure: Reference gene primer amplification gave estimated nucleated cell counts. TCRdb keeps only in-frame clones here, not all; method: immunoSEQ multiplex PCR. Clone size and the V and J calls come from that table; the DNA yielded D and trimming. The sample includes 46,000 or so clones, 80% to 90% seen only once; the top ten take 25% to 40%. The data originate from a study of blood T cell repertoires in COVID-19. Study at large: Whether acute or convalescent, the COVID-19 samples came from the United States, Italy and Spain.

J is TRBJ2-1 and V is TRBV12-3 or TRBV12-4, with D tentatively TRBD2 (6 bases). This TCR derives from a woman aged 80 or older with COVID-19, enrolled during active disease. Sequenced input: peripheral blood. CDR3 nucleotide sequence: TGTGCCAGCTCTCCGGGGGAGAGTGAGCAGTTCTTC. It yields the protein CASSPGESEQFF.